These 9 T cell receptor beta chains originate from one sample sequenced in a study of cytomegalovirus exposure and HLA in healthy donors. The PCR employed 60 Vbeta primers together with 13 Jbeta primers. Generated by immunoSEQ multiplex PCR, the TCRdb table keeps only in-frame clones and is missing some. This sample has fewer than 250,000 clones, with around 90% found just once. The material sequenced was PBMCs. The receptors stem from a boy under 10 years old in good health and CMV-seronegative.

The V gene is TRBV6-1, the J gene TRBJ2-7; 12 nucleotides align to TRBD2. CDR3 size: 15 residues. Germline CDR1 reads MNHNS; CDR2 reads SASEGT. V shed 5 bases, J shed 3 bases, and the junction held 5 bases outside the gene matches. CDR3 nucleotides: TGTGCCAGCAGTTCAAAGACTAGCGGGAGCTACGAGCAGTACTTC. Encoded protein: CASSSKTSGSYEQYF.

This chain connects TRBV27 to TRBJ1-2; D is ambiguous. V was trimmed by 5 bases and J by 0 bases, leaving 13 bases between them. The germline V gene encodes CDR1 MNHEY and CDR2 SMNVEV (reference sequence). There are 15 residues in the CDR3. The CDR3 is CASSHRVLANYGYTF. CDR3 in DNA: TGTGCCAGCAGTCACCGGGTCCTAGCTAACTATGGCTACACCTTC.

The chain uses TRBV27 and TRBJ2-3, with 8 bases aligning to TRBD2. This CDR3 is built from 16 residues. The germline V gene has CDR1 MNHEY and CDR2 SMNVEV (reference sequence). Germline trimming cut 1 base from V and 1 base from J; bases unmatched to any gene: 4. CDR3 protein: CASSLFLRGGTDTQYF. The CDR3 DNA follows: TGTGCCAGCAGTTTATTTTTGCGGGGGGGCACAGATACGCAGTATTTT.

The chain joins TRBV27 to TRBJ2-7; 9 nucleotides line up with TRBD2. The CDR3 consists of 17 residues. Trimming took 0 bases from V and 1 from J; bases not matched to a gene: 7. Germline V gene sequence: CDR1 MNHEY, CDR2 SMNVEV (reference sequence). CDR3 amino acids: CASSLSRSLAGSYEQYF. The CDR3 region has the DNA TGTGCCAGCAGTTTATCGCGGAGCCTAGCGGGGTCCTACGAGCAGTACTTC.

This chain links TRBV29-1 with TRBJ2-1, with a possible D match to TRBD1 (5 bases). Germline CDR1 SQVTM, CDR2 ANQGSEA. Trimming shortened V by 7 bases and J by 3 bases, and 16 bases separated the two germline ends. The CDR3 spans 14 residues. The DNA for the CDR3 is TGCAGCGGGATAGGGGTCCTGGGCTACAATGAGCAGTTCTTC. Translating it yields CSGIGVLGYNEQFF.

The rearrangement joins TRBV4-1 to TRBJ2-3; unclear D gene. The germline V gene has CDR1 MGHRA and CDR2 YSYEKL. V was shortened by 0 bases and J by 5 bases, with 9 bases between the two germline ends. The CDR3 runs 14 residues. The CDR3: CASSQDHGGDTQYF. The DNA of the CDR3 is TGCGCCAGCAGCCAAGACCATGGCGGAGATACGCAGTATTTT.

For this clone: The junction departs from the called germline gene at one end, perhaps through a read error. The rearrangement links TRBV2 to TRBJ2-7; TRBD1 is a possible D gene (8 bases). The CDR3 is 12 residues long. Germline values: CDR1 SNHLY, CDR2 FYNNEI. Here the CDR3 DNA reads TGTGCCAGCAAGGGGGGGTTGAGGACAGGGAACTTC. It is translated as CASKGGLRTGNF. Combining the CDR3 with reference TRBV2 and TRBJ2-7 gives the whole variable domain EPEVTQTPSHQVTQMGQEVILRCVPISNHLYFYWYRQILGQKVEFLVSFYNNEISEKSEIFDDQFSVERPDGSNFTLKIRSTKLEDSAMYFCASKGGLRTGNFGPGTRLTVT.

As for this clone: The sample contains more than one DNA sequence encoding this CDR3. The V and J genes are TRBV9 and TRBJ1-1; TRBD1 is a possible D gene (5 bases). Germline V gene lookup returns CDR1 SGDLS and CDR2 YYNGEE. The germline V and J ends were trimmed by 2 bases and 8 bases, with 19 bases remaining between them. The CDR3 has 15 amino acids. The CDR3 DNA follows: TGTGCCAGCAGCGTGGAGGCGGGAAGACAGACAGAAGCTTTCTTT. Its translation is CASSVEAGRQTEAFF.

The chain combines TRBV9 with TRBJ2-6; D is unclear. With 6 bases removed from V and 0 bases from J, the gap between germline ends came to 7 bases. This CDR3 comprises 14 residues. CDR1 is SGDLS, CDR2 YYNGEE, per germline. The CDR3: CASTPHSGANVLTF. The CDR3 nucleotides are TGTGCCAGCACCCCCCACTCTGGGGCCAACGTCCTGACTTTC.